The present entry profiles one TCR beta chain with its context. In this sample, this clonotype turned up many times. Its antigen specificity is not known. Base qualities were left out, and no much larger clone turns up one base away. This record belongs to a study of early T cells in non-severe SARS-CoV-2 infection (dated by TCRdb to about 2021). Turning to the overall study: Because TCR sequencing was done on bulk RNA from unsorted whole blood, the alpha and beta chains could not be paired. Results and caveats for the whole study, not just this receptor: Matching against VDJdb was skewed toward anti-spike CD8 responses, likely underestimated virus-specific expansions, and missed private and CD4 specificities.

The germline ends are 12 bases apart after V is trimmed by 5 bases and J by 2 bases. The CDR3 runs 14 amino acids, cysteine and phenylalanine included. Kept here is only the CDR3 DNA, which spans 42 bases and is read in frame from base 1. Per the germline V gene, LGHNA is the CDR1 and YSLEER is the CDR2. Library generation was performed with 5' RACE. TCRdb shows the sequencer as NextSeq 500. In the TCR library protocol, unique molecular identifiers were attached to individual cDNA molecules to correct for PCR bias and sequencing error. Sequencing covered both TCR alpha and beta chains, and within each sample the abundances of alpha and beta sequences were tightly co-correlated. Under the source paper's analysis protocol: Decombinator V4 was used to perform V gene, J gene and CDR3 annotation of TCR sequences. Expanded TCRs were defined as changing significantly between any two time points under a Poisson model with p below 0.0001. TCR abundances were normalised to the total number of TCRs sequenced per sample and expressed as counts per million. TRAV1-2 paired with TRAJ12, TRAJ20 or TRAJ33 defined MAIT TCRs, while TRAV10 paired with TRAJ18 defined iNKT TCRs. A search of VDJdb, accessed on 1 November 2021, was run for TCRs annotated to CMV, EBV and SARS-CoV-2, with TCRs annotated for multiple antigens excluded. TCRdb reprocessing: public reads trimmed at Q25 with fastp, clones called with MiXCR, in-frame beta chains kept. Identical CDR3 protein sequences are pooled into one entry, listed with their most common genes and DNA. The V and J calls, along with clone size, are taken from TCRdb and not from the paper's own processing. For this sample the table gives just over 80,000 distinct CDR3 sequences, of which 12% to 15% were detected only once. The ten most abundant clones make up 1.4% of the sample.

The study was a case-control design nested within a healthcare worker cohort in London, UK, with weekly nasopharyngeal swab PCR tests and blood sampling. Healthcare workers were recruited during the week of the UK lockdown, between 23 and 31 March 2020, and followed weekly for up to roughly 15 weeks. Sequenced input: whole blood. The TCR originated in an adult who was a healthcare worker with PCR-confirmed SARS-CoV-2 infection or an uninfected control (not recorded which). Recombination joined TRBV4-3 with TRBJ1-2; tentative D gene TRBD1, with 6 bases matching. The CDR3 reads as follows: CASSSGVTNYGYTF. At the DNA level, the sequence is TGCGCCAGCAGCTCAGGGGTTACCAACTATGGCTACACCTTC.